This TCR beta chain came from a study of blood T cell repertoires in COVID-19. Germline assignment: CDR1 LGHNA and CDR2 YSLEER. The CDR3 is 17 residues long. Trimming removed 2 bases at V and 4 bases at J, with 17 bases between. The method was immunoSEQ multiplex PCR; TCRdb's version includes in-frame clones alone and lacks a portion of them. The sample contains roughly 42,000 clones, 75% to 90% of which appear only once. The sample holds one count of this clone. The sequenced sample consisted of peripheral blood. The receptor comes from a man younger than 40 with active or convalescent COVID-19. The J gene is TRBJ1-4, the V gene TRBV4-3, with D possibly matching TRBD1 (5 bases). CDR3 sequence (DNA): TGCGCCAGCAGCCAATTCTGGCAGGGCATGGGTAATGAAAAACTGTTTTTT. The encoded protein is CASSQFWQGMGNEKLFF.